The 8 T cell receptor beta chains below all came from one sample that was sequenced in a study of identical twins. Each CDR3 protein gets one entry after TCRdb re-called the 5' RACE reads with MiXCR. The table shows fewer than 350,000 distinct CDR3 sequences, with more than 6.5% occurring only once. This same sample was also part of a study on yellow fever vaccine responses in identical twins.

Sequencing was performed on memory (CD45RO+) T cells sorted from blood. The receptors were sampled from a woman aged 18 to 35 in good health.

This sequence joins TRBV6-1 and TRBJ2-1, with TRBD2 matching over 7 bases. J lost 2 bases, V lost 3 bases, and 4 bases had no gene match. The CDR3 is 15 amino acids. Germline CDR1 and CDR2: MNHNS and SASEGT. The CDR3 protein is CASSDVGGPYNEQFF. DNA for the CDR3: TGTGCCAGCAGTGACGTGGGAGGGCCCTACAATGAGCAGTTCTTC.

This clonotype was seen only a few times. The chain uses TRBV20-1 and TRBJ1-1, with D maybe TRBD1 (5 bases). CDR1 and CDR2 from the germline V gene are DFQATT and SNEGSKA (reference sequence). The CDR3 is 15 residues long. Trimming left V 5 bases short and J 2 bases short, with 18 bases between. The CDR3 spells CSAGVRQGGNTEAFF. The CDR3 bases are TGCAGTGCTGGCGTTCGGCAGGGCGGAAACACTGAAGCTTTCTTT.

This clonotype showed up many times. The chain uses TRBV7-6 and TRBJ1-5; D unresolved. V lost 5 bases to trimming and J lost 9 bases, with 14 bases between them. The CDR3 is made up of 13 amino acids. In germline, CDR1 is SGHVS, CDR2 FNYEAQ. In DNA, the CDR3 is TGTGCCAGCAGCCCCGACGGTGAAAGGCCCCAGCATTTT. Translation gives CASSPDGERPQHF. The full variable domain, its missing parts supplied by reference TRBV7-6 and TRBJ1-5, is GAGVSQSPRYKVTKRGQDVALRCDPISGHVSLYWYRQALGQGPEFLTYFNYEAQQDKSGLPNDRFSAERPEGSISTLTIQRTEQRDSAMYRCASSPDGERPQHFGDGTRLSIL.

This clonotype was observed at least ten times. The CDR3 sequence is CASNEGLNNEQFF. The CDR3 nucleotides are TGTGCCAGCAACGAGGGACTAAACAATGAGCAGTTCTTC. This chain links TRBV12-3 or TRBV12-4 with TRBJ2-1; 7 bases fit TRBD2. CDR3 length: 13 residues. J lost 5 bases, V lost 7 bases, and 5 bases had no gene match.

This clonotype was found a few times. This chain uses TRBV6-2 or TRBV6-3 with TRBJ1-1; 10 nucleotides line up with TRBD1. The CDR3 has 14 residues. Germline values: CDR1 MNHEY, CDR2 SVGEGT. The junction had 10 bases not matched to a gene; V was cut back by 6 bases and J by 9 bases. The CDR3 DNA is TGTGCCAGCAGCCCTGGACAGGGGGTTGCCAAAGCTTTCTTT. It translates to CASSPGQGVAKAFF.

In its sample, this clonotype was seen many times. The chain's CDR3 is CASSQGLAEYNEQFF. CDR3 in DNA: TGCGCCAGCAGCCAGGGACTAGCAGAGTACAATGAGCAGTTCTTC. The chain recombines TRBV5-1 with TRBJ2-1; 9 bases match TRBD2. The CDR3 has 15 amino acids. CDR1 SGHRS and CDR2 YFSETQ come from the germline V gene. V lost 4 bases to trimming and J lost 4 bases; unmatched junction nucleotides: 6.

This clonotype showed up many times. The chain couples TRBV14 to TRBJ2-1; D unclear. With 2 bases removed from V and 7 bases from J, the gap between germline ends came to 12 bases. The CDR3 sequence is 14 residues long. The germline V gene encodes CDR1 SGHDN and CDR2 FVKESK. The CDR3 DNA is TGTGCCAGCAGCCAAAAACTCTCTAGAAATGAGCAGTTCTTC. This codes for CASSQKLSRNEQFF.

The J gene is TRBJ1-4, the V gene TRBV19; tentative D call: TRBD1 (5 bases). CDR3 size: 14 residues. Germline V CDR1 and CDR2: LNHDA, SQIVND (reference sequence). V was trimmed by 6 bases and J by 7 bases, leaving 15 bases between them. CDR3 nucleotide sequence: TGTGCCAGTAGACCCCCCGGTGGGGGTGAAAAACTGTTTTTT. Its translation: CASRPPGGGEKLFF. Full variable domain (remainder filled in from reference TRBV19 and TRBJ1-4): DGGITQSPKYLFRKEGQNVTLSCEQNLNHDAMYWYRQDPGQGLRLIYYSQIVNDFQKGDIAEGYSVSREKKESFPLTVTSAQKNPTAFYLCASRPPGGGEKLFFGSGTQLSVL.